The rows below give T cell receptor beta chains drawn from one sample of a study of blood T cell repertoires in COVID-19. The method was immunoSEQ multiplex PCR; TCRdb's version includes in-frame clones alone and lacks a portion of them. Among around 100,000 clones listed, 80% to 90% were seen once. The sample was peripheral blood. The source of these receptors is a man aged 55 to 70 with acute or convalescent COVID-19. Both conserved end residues are part of each CDR3. A D gene is named only where the DNA matches it firmly. Expanded clones get a size class; other rows say once, few or many, or leave the size out.

once,TRBJ1-4,TRBV4-2,-,CASSQEAPIEKLFF,TGTGCCAGCAGCCAAGAGGCCCCAATAGAAAAACTGTTTTTT
-,TRBJ1-6,TRBV2,-,CASIREYNSPLHF,TGTGCCAGCATAAGGGAGTATAATTCACCCCTCCACTTT
-,TRBJ2-2,TRBV11-1,TRBD2,CASSSSGGAGELFF,TGTGCCAGCAGCTCCAGCGGGGGGGCCGGGGAGCTGTTTTTT
-,TRBJ2-7,TRBV6-1,TRBD1,CASSETPTGTGMDEQYF,TGTGCCAGCAGTGAAACGCCAACCGGGACAGGGATGGACGAGCAGTACTTC
-,TRBJ2-7,TRBV4-1,TRBD2,CASSRLAGDFSYEQYF,TGCGCCAGCAGTCGACTAGCGGGTGACTTCTCCTACGAGCAGTACTTC
-,TRBJ2-7,TRBV5-4,-,CASSLQVSGDEQYF,TGTGCCAGCAGCTTGCAGGTTAGCGGAGACGAGCAGTACTTC
-,TRBJ2-7,TRBV6-5,-,CASSLRGNDEQYF,TGTGCCAGCAGTCTCAGGGGTAACGACGAGCAGTACTTC
-,TRBJ1-1,TRBV28,-,CASSLSPRVGNTEAFF,TGTGCCAGCAGTTTATCCCCGAGGGTTGGCAACACTGAAGCTTTCTTT
-,TRBJ2-7,TRBV6-2/TRBV6-3,-,CASSPMTLYEQYF,TGTGCCAGCAGTCCCATGACACTCTACGAGCAGTACTTC
-,TRBJ1-6,TRBV5-1,-,CASSLGQSDNSPLHF,TGCGCCAGCAGCCTCGGACAGAGCGATAATTCACCCCTCCACTTT
-,TRBJ2-1,TRBV30,TRBD1,CAWSLQGNEQFF,TGTGCCTGGAGTTTACAGGGGAATGAGCAGTTCTTC
-,TRBJ1-1,TRBV3-1/TRBV3-2,-,CASSPTLVSNTEAFF,TGTGCCAGCAGCCCTACCCTTGTTTCGAACACTGAAGCTTTCTTT
-,TRBJ1-2,TRBV7-3,-,CASSLGAGSEGYGYTF,TGTGCCAGCAGCTTAGGGGCAGGCTCGGAGGGCTATGGCTACACCTTC
few,TRBJ1-3,TRBV5-1,TRBD1,CASSSWTGAGNTIYF,TGCGCCAGCAGCTCATGGACAGGGGCCGGAAACACCATATATTTT
-,TRBJ1-1,TRBV3-1/TRBV3-2,-,CASSQRTGEAFF,TGTGCCAGCAGCCAACGAACAGGAGAAGCTTTCTTT
-,TRBJ2-3,TRBV9,-,CASTNQEGRRAKDTQYF,TGTGCCAGCACCAACCAAGAGGGCCGAAGGGCTAAAGATACGCAGTATTTT
-,TRBJ1-1,TRBV18,-,CASSPSDSRFLVGFF,TGTGCCAGCTCACCGTCCGACAGCCGATTCTTGGTGGGGTTCTTT
-,TRBJ2-3,TRBV19,TRBD2,CASNLAVTDTQYF,TGTGCCAGTAACCTAGCGGTCACAGATACGCAGTATTTT
-,TRBJ1-2,TRBV4-2,-,CASSQPRTVGYGYTF,TGTGCCAGCAGCCAACCCCGGACAGTCGGATATGGCTACACCTTC
-,TRBJ2-1,TRBV9,TRBD2,CASSASGLAGGGVFNEQFF,TGTGCCAGCAGCGCTTCGGGACTAGCGGGAGGAGGGGTTTTCAATGAGCAGTTCTTC
-,TRBJ2-5,TRBV11-3,-,CASSVDLVVGGAREETQYF,TGTGCCAGCAGCGTCGATCTCGTGGTAGGGGGGGCTAGAGAAGAGACCCAGTACTTC
-,TRBJ1-2,TRBV5-1,-,CASSLATVNYGYTF,TGCGCCAGCAGCTTGGCAACGGTCAACTATGGCTACACCTTC
-,TRBJ2-5,TRBV3-1/TRBV3-2,TRBD2,CASSQVGRGGLETQYF,TGTGCCAGCAGCCAAGTAGGACGGGGGGGCTTAGAGACCCAGTACTTC
-,TRBJ2-5,TRBV7-2,TRBD1,CASSLGGQGAETQYF,TGTGCCAGCAGCTTAGGGGGACAGGGGGCAGAGACCCAGTACTTC
-,TRBJ1-2,TRBV5-1,-,CASSPLAGLKDYGYTF,TGCGCCAGCAGCCCCCTGGCCGGGTTGAAAGACTATGGCTACACCTTC
-,TRBJ2-5,TRBV28,-,CASSLGGPQGTQYF,TGTGCCAGCAGTTTGGGGGGTCCGCAAGGGACCCAGTACTTC
-,TRBJ1-1,TRBV28,-,CASSSSPPGGGAEAFF,TGTGCCAGCAGTTCCTCCCCCCCCGGAGGAGGGGCTGAAGCTTTCTTT
few,TRBJ2-5,TRBV15,TRBD2,CATSRGPSGEETQYF,TGTGCCACCAGCAGAGGGCCTAGCGGGGAAGAGACCCAGTACTTC
-,TRBJ2-3,TRBV9,-,CASSGDIDTQYF,TGTGCCAGCAGCGGCGACATAGATACGCAGTATTTT
once,TRBJ2-5,TRBV9,-,CASSVGIGVQETQYF,TGTGCCAGCAGCGTAGGGATCGGGGTCCAAGAGACCCAGTACTTC
-,TRBJ1-2,TRBV27,-,CASSFRANYGYTF,TGTGCCAGCAGTTTTCGGGCTAACTATGGCTACACCTTC
-,TRBJ2-2,TRBV14,TRBD1,CASSHRQGTGYTGELFF,TGTGCCAGCAGCCATCGTCAAGGGACAGGCTACACCGGGGAGCTGTTTTTT
-,TRBJ2-7,TRBV18,TRBD2,CASSPTSGGAGGYEQYF,TGTGCCAGCTCACCGACTAGCGGGGGGGCCGGTGGGTACGAGCAGTACTTC
-,TRBJ1-5,TRBV5-6,-,CASSRALKTNYSNQPQHF,TGTGCCAGCAGCCGAGCGCTGAAAACCAATTATAGCAATCAGCCCCAGCATTTT
-,TRBJ2-1,TRBV3-1/TRBV3-2,TRBD2,CASSRRGRGGDFYNEQFF,TGTGCCAGCAGCCGCCGGGGGCGGGGGGGCGATTTCTACAATGAGCAGTTCTTC
-,TRBJ2-1,TRBV5-1,TRBD2,CASRTSASSSYNEQFF,TGCGCCAGCAGAACTAGCGCAAGCAGCTCCTACAATGAGCAGTTCTTC
-,TRBJ2-3,TRBV10-3,TRBD1,CAIKARTGGADTQYF,TGTGCCATCAAAGCCCGGACAGGGGGCGCAGATACGCAGTATTTT
few,TRBJ1-2,TRBV7-9,TRBD1,CASSLTGTGDQKNYGYTF,TGTGCCAGCAGCTTAACCGGGACAGGGGATCAAAAAAACTATGGCTACACCTTC
-,TRBJ1-2,TRBV30,-,CAWSSGGIRGYTF,TGTGCCTGGAGTTCGGGAGGGATTCGGGGCTACACCTTC
few,TRBJ1-5,TRBV2,-,CASSQTGRFQPQHF,TGTGCCAGCAGCCAGACGGGGAGGTTTCAGCCCCAGCATTTT
-,TRBJ2-5,TRBV28,TRBD1,CASSLTGARQETQYF,TGTGCCAGCAGTCTCACAGGGGCTAGACAAGAGACCCAGTACTTC
-,TRBJ2-7,TRBV11-3,-,CASSLDPGTYEQYF,TGTGCCAGCAGCTTAGATCCAGGAACCTACGAGCAGTACTTC
-,TRBJ2-1,TRBV29-1,-,CSVESGEQFF,TGCAGCGTTGAATCCGGTGAGCAGTTCTTC
-,TRBJ1-5,TRBV5-6,-,CASSRRGSGNQPQHF,TGTGCCAGCAGCCGGCGGGGCAGCGGCAATCAGCCCCAGCATTTT
-,TRBJ1-5,TRBV5-4,-,CASSLEAGQPQHF,TGTGCCAGCAGCTTAGAGGCGGGACAGCCCCAGCATTTT
-,TRBJ1-1,TRBV4-2,-,CASSSMAFFHEAFF,TGTGCCAGCAGCTCAATGGCATTTTTCCATGAAGCTTTCTTT
-,TRBJ1-1,TRBV9,-,CASSPQGNTEAFF,TGTGCCAGCAGTCCACAGGGGAACACTGAAGCTTTCTTT
-,TRBJ2-7,TRBV2,TRBD2,CASSEGLAGDIEQYF,TGTGCCAGCAGTGAAGGACTAGCGGGAGATATCGAGCAGTACTTC
-,TRBJ2-5,TRBV6-2/TRBV6-3,-,CASSYVSVQETQYF,TGTGCCAGCAGTTACGTCTCAGTCCAAGAGACCCAGTACTTC
few,TRBJ1-2,TRBV5-8,-,CASSLLGGTNQHGYTF,TGTGCCAGCAGCTTGTTGGGAGGAACCAACCAGCATGGCTACACCTTC
once,TRBJ1-4,TRBV2,-,CATRRENEKLFF,TGTGCCACCCGACGGGAAAATGAAAAACTGTTTTTT
-,TRBJ2-3,TRBV24-1,TRBD1,CATSDPQGASTDTQYF,TGTGCCACCAGTGACCCGCAGGGGGCGAGCACAGATACGCAGTATTTT
-,TRBJ1-2,TRBV12-3/TRBV12-4,-,CASSRANYGYTF,TGTGCCAGCTCCCGTGCTAACTATGGCTACACCTTC